The text below deals with one T cell receptor beta chain. Its specificity is not known. Genes and germline are mouse. The read falls 1 residue short of the CDR3 end, and the missing part is taken from the germline J gene. This sample is part of a study of tissue T cells after allogeneic stem cell transplantation. Study-wide results and caveats: Only a limited share of tissue TCRs appeared in blood or spleen. Few T cell clones were shared across patients, but motif clusters showed tissue-specific shared signatures.

Time point described: mouse harvest day 14 after allogeneic transplant. Tail vein injection delivered 10^7 T-cell-depleted bone marrow cells and 10^6 splenic CD5+ T cells. B6 (H2b) cells into BALB/c (H2d) mice; tissues taken at day 7 or 14. Profiled with immunoSEQ multiplex PCR; TCRdb holds only in-frame clones, not every one. This sample yields around 3,800 clones, of which 47% are seen a single time; 20% to 25% belongs to the top ten. The CDR3 has 13 amino acids. CDR1 and CDR2 (germline): KGHTA, FQNQQP. This chain connects TRBV23 to TRBJ1-5; the listed D gene, TRBD1, was not tested against the DNA. The sequence was collected from a female BALB/c mouse given C57BL/6 T cells with graft-versus-host disease after an allogeneic hematopoietic cell transplant. Sequenced material: gut tissue. The CDR3 reads CSSSPWTGQAPLF. The part of the CDR3 DNA that was read is TGCTCCAGCAGTCCCTGGACAGGGCAGGCTCCGCTT.